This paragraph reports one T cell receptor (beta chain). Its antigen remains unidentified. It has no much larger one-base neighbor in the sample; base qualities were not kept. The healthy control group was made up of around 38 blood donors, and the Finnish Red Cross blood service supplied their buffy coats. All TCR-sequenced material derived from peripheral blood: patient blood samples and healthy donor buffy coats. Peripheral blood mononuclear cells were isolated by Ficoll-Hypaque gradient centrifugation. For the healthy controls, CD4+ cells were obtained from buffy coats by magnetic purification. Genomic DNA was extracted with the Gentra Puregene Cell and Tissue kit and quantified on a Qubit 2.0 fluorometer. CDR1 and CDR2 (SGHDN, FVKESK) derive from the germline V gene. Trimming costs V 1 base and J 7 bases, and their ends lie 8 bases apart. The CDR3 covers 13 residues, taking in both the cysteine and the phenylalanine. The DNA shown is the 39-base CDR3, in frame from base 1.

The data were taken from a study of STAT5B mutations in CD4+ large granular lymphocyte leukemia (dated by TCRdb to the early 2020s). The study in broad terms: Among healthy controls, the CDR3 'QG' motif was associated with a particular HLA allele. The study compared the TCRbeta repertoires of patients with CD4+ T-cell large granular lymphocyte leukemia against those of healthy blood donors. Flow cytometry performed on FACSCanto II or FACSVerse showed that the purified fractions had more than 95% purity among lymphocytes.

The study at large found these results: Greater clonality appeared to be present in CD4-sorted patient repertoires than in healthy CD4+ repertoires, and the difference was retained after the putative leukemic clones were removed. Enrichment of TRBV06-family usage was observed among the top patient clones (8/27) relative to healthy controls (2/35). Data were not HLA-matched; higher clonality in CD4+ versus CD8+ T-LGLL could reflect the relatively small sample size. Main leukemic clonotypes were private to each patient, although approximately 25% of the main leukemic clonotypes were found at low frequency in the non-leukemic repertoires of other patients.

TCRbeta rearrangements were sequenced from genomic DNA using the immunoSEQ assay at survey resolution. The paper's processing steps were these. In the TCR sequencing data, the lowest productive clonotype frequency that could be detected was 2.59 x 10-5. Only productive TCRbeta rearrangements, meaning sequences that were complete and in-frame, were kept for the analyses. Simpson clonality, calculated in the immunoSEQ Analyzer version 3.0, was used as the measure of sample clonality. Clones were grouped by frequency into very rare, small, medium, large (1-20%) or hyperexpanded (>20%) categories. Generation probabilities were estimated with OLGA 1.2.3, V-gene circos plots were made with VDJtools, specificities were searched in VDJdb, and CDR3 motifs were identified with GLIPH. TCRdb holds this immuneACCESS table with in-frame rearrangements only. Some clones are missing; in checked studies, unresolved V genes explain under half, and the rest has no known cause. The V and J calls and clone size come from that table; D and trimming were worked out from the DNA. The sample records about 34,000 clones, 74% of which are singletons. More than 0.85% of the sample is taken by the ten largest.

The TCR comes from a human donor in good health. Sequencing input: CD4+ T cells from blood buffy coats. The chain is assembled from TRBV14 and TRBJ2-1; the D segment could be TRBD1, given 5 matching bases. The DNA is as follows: TGTGCCAGCAGCCAAGCCAGGGTAAATGAGCAGTTCTTC. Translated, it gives CASSQARVNEQFF. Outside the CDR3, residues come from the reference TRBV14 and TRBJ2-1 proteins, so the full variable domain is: EAGVTQFPSHSVIEKGQTVTLRCDPISGHDNLYWYRRVMGKEIKFLLHFVKESKQDESGMPNNRFLAERTGGTYSTLKVQPAELEDSGVYFCASSQARVNEQFFGPGTRLTVL.